This TCR beta chain was recorded in a study of siplizumab effects on memory and regulatory T cells (dated by TCRdb to between 2018 and 2020). For the study in its entirety: The study looked at the effect of siplizumab, an anti-CD2 antibody, on alloreactive T-cell subsets in allogeneic mixed lymphocyte reactions made from human PBMCs.

A note on this clone: The antigen it recognizes is unknown. No much larger clone is present one base from it, and per-base qualities are unavailable.

CDR1 is given as GTSNPN and CDR2 as SVGIG, both from the germline V gene (reference sequence). V drops 4 bases and J drops 9 bases, leaving 13 bases in between. Including cysteine and phenylalanine, the CDR3 has 12 amino acids. Just the 36-base CDR3 DNA is kept, in frame starting at base 1. Library generation was performed with the immunoSEQ multiplex PCR assay. About 9.1 x 10^4 TCR templates per sample were assayed on the deep sequencing platform. Genomic DNA extracted from sorted T cells was the material used for TCRbeta CDR3 sequencing. As for the authors' bioinformatics: The R programming language was used for clonal analysis of TCRbeta CDR3 data. Alloreactive CD4+ and CD8+ clones were identified by comparing unstimulated samples to CFSE-low samples taken after the reaction. Regulatory or non-regulatory origin of alloreactive CD4+ clones was assigned by matching sequences to the sorted unstimulated Treg and non-Treg repertoires. Held by TCRdb, this immuneACCESS table contains in-frame sequences only and omits some clones. Under half of the omission traces to an unresolved V gene where checked; the cause of the rest is unknown. That table furnishes V, J and clone size, whereas the DNA furnished D and trimming. For this sample the table gives 55,000 to 65,000 clones, of which about 98% were detected only once. Clones ranked in the top ten supply about 1% of the sample.

Additional sequencing covered unstimulated subsets from a few donor pairs, namely CD8+ effector memory, CD4+ naive, CD8+ TEMRA, CD4+ memory and CD8+ naive. Sorted unstimulated T cells and proliferating T cells recovered from mixed lymphocyte reactions were subjected to TCRbeta CDR3 sequencing. Fresh whole blood from about 11 HLA-typed healthy donors was used as the source from which PBMCs were isolated. The full study reports these points: Of the alloreactive CD4+ clones that could be mapped, the Treg-derived share averaged about 63% with siplizumab compared with about 27% in control reactions. Siplizumab significantly reduced the cumulative frequency of alloreactive sequences traceable to unstimulated CD4+ memory T cells. Whether proliferating Tregs from siplizumab cultures actually had suppressive function was not functionally confirmed. Roughly 80-97% of proliferating CD4+ or CD8+ clones could not be assigned a naive or memory phenotype. Unstimulated naive T cells appeared to be more diverse than memory T cells, and naive cells seemed to make a substantial contribution to the alloresponse. Because sequences at frequencies below about 10^-5 were poorly captured, only a minor fraction of alloreactive clones could be mapped back to unstimulated subsets.

The receptor was derived from a human donor in good health. The sequencing input was naive CD8+ T cells sorted from blood. The intended sense of this specimen's cell subset or site label: unstimulated naive T cells. Recombination linked TRBV30 to TRBJ2-1; the D call could be TRBD1 or TRBD2, with each sharing 5 bases. The DNA is TGTGCCTGGATTGAGGGGTACGGTGAGCAGTTCTTC. Its protein is CAWIEGYGEQFF.